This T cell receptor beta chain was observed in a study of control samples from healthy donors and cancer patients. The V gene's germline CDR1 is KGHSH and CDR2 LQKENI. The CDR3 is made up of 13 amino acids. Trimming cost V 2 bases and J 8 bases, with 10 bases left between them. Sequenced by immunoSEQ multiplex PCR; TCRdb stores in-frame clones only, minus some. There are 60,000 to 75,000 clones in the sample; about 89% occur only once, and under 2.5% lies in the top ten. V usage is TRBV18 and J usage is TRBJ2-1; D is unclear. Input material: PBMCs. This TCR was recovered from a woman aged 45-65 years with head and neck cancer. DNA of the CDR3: TGTGCCAGCTCACCAACCCCGGCGGATGAGCAGTTCTTC. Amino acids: CASSPTPADEQFF.